Listed below are T cell receptor beta chains from one sample, sequenced in a study of blood T cell repertoires in COVID-19. Here immunoSEQ multiplex PCR was the method, and the copy in TCRdb shows in-frame clones only, minus some. The table includes under 350,000 clones, 75% to 90% detected once. Material: peripheral blood. These receptors all come from a man aged 40-49 years with acute or convalescent COVID-19. Each CDR3 is given with its conserved first and last residue. Each record gives: V gene, J gene, clone size, D gene, CDR3 protein, CDR3 DNA. A D gene is named only where the DNA matches it firmly. Some rows mark clone size as missing; the rest say once, few, many or name a class of expanded clone.

TRBV7-9	TRBJ2-1	NA	TRBD1	CASSTRTGETYNEQFF	TGTGCCAGCAGCACCCGGACAGGGGAGACCTACAATGAGCAGTTCTTC
TRBV5-1	TRBJ1-2	once	NA	CASSLAGSSGGYTF	TGCGCCAGCAGCTTGGCGGGGTCGTCCGGTGGCTACACCTTC
TRBV5-1	TRBJ2-2	NA	NA	CASSFLGGGLNTGELFF	TGCGCCAGCAGCTTTCTCGGCGGGGGCTTGAACACCGGGGAGCTGTTTTTT
TRBV21-1	TRBJ2-5	NA	NA	CASSKAPPVRLAETQYF	TGTGCCAGCAGCAAAGCCCCCCCTGTCAGGTTGGCGGAGACCCAGTACTTC
TRBV6-6	TRBJ1-5	NA	NA	CASHGGGNQPQHF	TGTGCCAGCCACGGGGGGGGCAATCAGCCCCAGCATTTT
TRBV27	TRBJ2-7	NA	TRBD1	CASSLGRPQGGQYF	TGTGCCAGCAGTTTGGGCAGGCCACAGGGGGGGCAGTACTTC
TRBV4-2	TRBJ1-2	NA	NA	CASSRGGGYTF	TGTGCCAGCAGCAGGGGAGGCGGCTACACCTTC
TRBV9	TRBJ2-7	NA	NA	CASSVSPDFYEQYF	TGTGCCAGCAGCGTATCGCCAGATTTCTACGAGCAGTACTTC
TRBV5-5	TRBJ1-1	NA	NA	CASSWADTEAFF	TGTGCCAGCAGCTGGGCTGACACTGAAGCTTTCTTT
TRBV7-5	TRBJ2-7	few	NA	CVRSLGHCPSYEQYF	TGTGTCAGAAGTCTAGGACACTGCCCATCCTACGAGCAGTACTTC
TRBV2	TRBJ1-2	NA	TRBD1	CASSTRDRAYYGYTF	TGTGCCAGCAGTACCCGGGACAGGGCTTACTATGGCTACACCTTC
TRBV14	TRBJ1-6	NA	NA	CASSQDLVGGLTLHF	TGTGCCAGCAGCCAAGATCTGGTGGGAGGCCTTACCCTCCACTTT
TRBV18	TRBJ1-1	NA	NA	CASSNLRGFMNTEAFF	TGTGCCAGCTCGAACCTAAGGGGATTCATGAACACTGAAGCTTTCTTT
TRBV6-5	TRBJ1-2	NA	NA	CASSPGMDYGYTF	TGTGCCAGCAGCCCGGGGATGGACTATGGCTACACCTTC
TRBV24-1	TRBJ2-2	NA	NA	CATSDRQAANTGELFF	TGTGCCACCAGTGATCGACAGGCCGCGAACACCGGGGAGCTGTTTTTT
TRBV5-1	TRBJ2-3	NA	NA	CASSLSQGITDTQYF	TGCGCCAGCAGCTTATCACAGGGAATCACAGATACGCAGTATTTT
TRBV18	TRBJ2-3	NA	TRBD1	CASSRQGTDTQYF	TGTGCCAGCTCGAGACAGGGGACAGATACGCAGTATTTT
TRBV21-1	TRBJ1-3	NA	NA	CASQGERGQSLSGNTIYF	TGTGCCAGCCAAGGGGAACGGGGACAGTCTCTCTCTGGAAACACCATATATTTT
TRBV5-1	TRBJ2-2	NA	NA	CASSFIVEGATGELFF	TGCGCCAGCAGCTTCATAGTAGAGGGTGCCACCGGGGAGCTGTTTTTT
TRBV10-3	TRBJ1-4	NA	NA	CAIGTSTNEKLFF	TGTGCCATCGGTACTTCAACTAATGAAAAACTGTTTTTT
TRBV19	TRBJ2-7	NA	NA	CASNDGSGPRPYEQYF	TGTGCCAGTAACGATGGTAGCGGTCCCAGACCCTACGAGCAGTACTTC
TRBV5-1	TRBJ2-2	NA	NA	CASSLAGGANGELFF	TGCGCCAGCAGCTTGGCCGGTGGGGCTAACGGGGAGCTGTTTTTT
TRBV19	TRBJ1-2	once	NA	CASSIDAAYGYTF	TGTGCCAGTAGTATAGATGCGGCGTATGGCTACACCTTC
TRBV9	TRBJ2-3	NA	NA	CASSGQGGGSTDTQYF	TGTGCCAGCAGCGGCCAAGGGGGGGGAAGCACAGATACGCAGTATTTT
TRBV2	TRBJ1-4	NA	NA	CASGPEANEKLFF	TGTGCCAGCGGACCGGAGGCTAATGAAAAACTGTTTTTT
TRBV6-6	TRBJ2-7	NA	TRBD1	CASSLRTGGNEQYF	TGTGCCAGCAGCCTTCGGACAGGGGGCAACGAGCAGTACTTC
TRBV23-1	TRBJ2-7	NA	NA	CASSQAPWQGNSYEQYF	TGCGCCAGCAGTCAAGCTCCTTGGCAGGGGAATTCCTACGAGCAGTACTTC
TRBV4-1	TRBJ2-3	NA	TRBD2	CASSQDQEGLAPQYF	TGCGCCAGCAGCCAAGATCAAGAGGGACTAGCTCCCCAGTATTTT
TRBV2	TRBJ2-6	NA	NA	CASTENPTFSGANVLTF	TGTGCCAGCACCGAAAATCCGACATTCTCTGGGGCCAACGTCCTGACTTTC
TRBV15	TRBJ2-1	NA	TRBD2	CATSDPSRGGPKRNEQFF	TGTGCCACCAGCGACCCTAGTCGGGGGGGTCCCAAGCGCAATGAGCAGTTCTTC
TRBV9	TRBJ2-7	NA	TRBD2	CASSPTSSGGPIEQYF	TGTGCCAGCAGCCCCACGAGTAGCGGGGGACCCATCGAGCAGTACTTC
TRBV30	TRBJ1-1	NA	NA	CAWSTGRNTEAFF	TGTGCCTGGAGTACGGGTAGGAACACTGAAGCTTTCTTT
TRBV12-3/TRBV12-4	TRBJ2-3	NA	NA	CASSLLDTQYF	TGTGCCAGCAGTTTACTGGATACGCAGTATTTT
TRBV30	TRBJ2-1	NA	TRBD2	CAWNSGGTYNEQFF	TGTGCCTGGAACTCGGGGGGGACCTACAATGAGCAGTTCTTC
TRBV6-6	TRBJ1-1	NA	NA	CASRPTGALYEAFF	TGTGCCAGCAGGCCAACAGGCGCACTATATGAAGCTTTCTTT
TRBV29-1	TRBJ1-2	NA	NA	CSVDKLGVDYGYTF	TGCAGCGTTGATAAGCTAGGGGTAGACTATGGCTACACCTTC
TRBV7-9	TRBJ1-2	NA	NA	CASSLDGRSYYGYTF	TGTGCCAGCAGCTTAGACGGCAGGTCTTACTATGGCTACACCTTC
TRBV19	TRBJ1-1	NA	NA	CASSPQGWTEAFF	TGTGCCAGTAGTCCTCAGGGGTGGACTGAAGCTTTCTTT
TRBV9	TRBJ2-7	NA	TRBD2	CASSAMKAGEQYF	TGTGCCAGCAGCGCAATGAAAGCGGGGGAGCAGTACTTC
TRBV5-1	TRBJ2-3	NA	NA	CASSLSPPTDTQYF	TGCGCCAGCAGCTTGAGCCCCCCCACAGATACGCAGTATTTT
TRBV6-6	TRBJ2-7	NA	NA	CASSSGSVLDEQYF	TGTGCCAGCAGCTCAGGGTCGGTTCTGGACGAGCAGTACTTC